This is a list of T cell receptor beta chains from one sample in a study of blood T cell repertoires in COVID-19. Profiling relied on immunoSEQ multiplex PCR, and the TCRdb table lists in-frame clones only, not all of them. The sample shows 120,000 to 150,000 clones, about 87% of them seen only once. The sample was peripheral blood. The receptors shown here come from a woman in her forties or fifties with acute or convalescent COVID-19. CDR3s include the opening cysteine and the closing phenylalanine or tryptophan. A D gene is named only where the DNA matches it firmly. Only some rows state a clone size, as once, few, many or a class for expanded clones.

v_gene,abundance,j_gene,len,d_gene,CDR3nt,CDR3aa
TRBV5-5,NA,TRBJ1-3,18,TRBD1,TGTGCCAGCAGCTCAGGGACAGGGATCGACATCTCTGGAAACACCATATATTTT,CASSSGTGIDISGNTIYF
TRBV11-2,few,TRBJ2-2,14,NA,TGTGCCAGCAGCGGGGCGCGACAGGCCGGGGAGCTGTTTTTT,CASSGARQAGELFF
TRBV18,NA,TRBJ1-2,15,NA,TGTGCCAGCTCACCGCAAGCCGGGACAAACTATGGCTACACCTTC,CASSPQAGTNYGYTF
TRBV25-1,NA,TRBJ1-2,14,NA,TGTGCCAGCAGTGCGCTCTGGGCAGCCTATGGCTACACCTTC,CASSALWAAYGYTF
TRBV6-1,NA,TRBJ1-1,13,TRBD1,TGTGCCAGCAGTGAAGCGGGGACAGCCCGGGCTTTCTTT,CASSEAGTARAFF
TRBV12-3/TRBV12-4,NA,TRBJ1-2,11,NA,TGTGCCAGCAGTTTCAGGAATGGCTACACCTTC,CASSFRNGYTF
TRBV7-9,NA,TRBJ2-5,14,NA,TGTGCCAGCAGGATTAATGGAGGTGGAGAGACCCAGTACTTC,CASRINGGGETQYF
TRBV5-5,NA,TRBJ1-2,15,TRBD1,TGTGCCAGCAGCTTGGGACAGGGCCCTGGGTATGGCTACACCTTC,CASSLGQGPGYGYTF
TRBV28,NA,TRBJ1-3,15,TRBD1,TGTGCCAGCACCCCTGACAGGGTCTCTGGAAACACCATATATTTT,CASTPDRVSGNTIYF
TRBV12-5,NA,TRBJ2-5,13,NA,TGTGCTAGTGGTTTGAGGATAGCGGAGACCCAGTACTTC,CASGLRIAETQYF
TRBV3-1/TRBV3-2,NA,TRBJ2-5,16,TRBD2,TGTGCCAGCAGCCTACCACTAGCGGGGGTAGGGGAGACCCAGTACTTC,CASSLPLAGVGETQYF
TRBV12-3/TRBV12-4,NA,TRBJ1-5,11,NA,TGTGCCAGCGGGGGGGATCAGCCCCAGCATTTT,CASGGDQPQHF
TRBV2,NA,TRBJ2-2,15,TRBD1,TGTGCCAGCAGTGGGACAGGGCAAGGCACCGGGGAGCTGTTTTTT,CASSGTGQGTGELFF
TRBV25-1,NA,TRBJ2-1,15,TRBD1,TGTGCCAGCAGTGTGACAGGGGGCCCCTACAATGAGCAGTTCTTC,CASSVTGGPYNEQFF
TRBV7-9,few,TRBJ1-2,15,NA,TGTGCCAGCAGCCCTTCCTCAGGGAAAGTTAACGGCTACACCTTC,CASSPSSGKVNGYTF
TRBV19,NA,TRBJ1-1,18,TRBD1,TGTGCCAGTAGTTTTCGTCCCGGGACAGGGATGAAGGACACTGAAGCTTTCTTT,CASSFRPGTGMKDTEAFF
TRBV6-1,NA,TRBJ2-7,15,NA,TGTGCCAGCAGTGAAAGTAACGGAGGGTGGGGGGAGCAGTACTTC,CASSESNGGWGEQYF
TRBV4-1,NA,TRBJ2-7,16,NA,TGCGCCAGCAGCCCCCTGCGAGCAGGGCTTTCCTACGAGCAGTACTTC,CASSPLRAGLSYEQYF
TRBV19,NA,TRBJ2-7,15,NA,TGTGCCAGTAGTACCCGGAGCTGGAGCTCCTACGAGCAGTACTTC,CASSTRSWSSYEQYF
TRBV12-3/TRBV12-4,NA,TRBJ1-2,13,NA,TGTGCCAGCAGTCTGCGACAGAACTATGGCTACACCTTC,CASSLRQNYGYTF
TRBV5-1,NA,TRBJ2-2,15,NA,TGCGCCAGCAGCTGGGCATCATCCACCACCGGGGAGCTGTTTTTT,CASSWASSTTGELFF
TRBV28,NA,TRBJ1-3,15,NA,TGTGCCAGCAGCTGGGGCGGGGGCAGTGGAAACACCATATATTTT,CASSWGGGSGNTIYF
TRBV5-1,NA,TRBJ2-3,15,NA,TGCGCCAGCAGCTTGGACTCGATTAGCACAGATACGCAGTATTTT,CASSLDSISTDTQYF
TRBV25-1,NA,TRBJ2-1,11,TRBD2,TGTGCCAGCCGACTAGCGGGTCAGCAGTTCTTC,CASRLAGQQFF
TRBV21-1,NA,TRBJ2-2,14,NA,TGTGCCAGCCGCGGACATACGAACACCGGGGAGCTGTTTTTT,CASRGHTNTGELFF
TRBV4-2,NA,TRBJ2-2,16,TRBD2,TGTGCCAGCAGCCAAGGGACTAGCGGGGGGGCCGGGGAGCTGTTTTTT,CASSQGTSGGAGELFF
TRBV10-3,NA,TRBJ2-7,12,NA,TGTGCCATCAGTGGAGACAGATACGAGCAGTACTTC,CAISGDRYEQYF
TRBV20-1,NA,TRBJ2-1,11,NA,TGCAGTGCCCATACAGGGTACGAGCAGTTCTTC,CSAHTGYEQFF
TRBV4-1,few,TRBJ1-3,16,NA,TGCGCCAGCAGCCTTCGACTGGATCACTCTGGAAACACCATATATTTT,CASSLRLDHSGNTIYF
TRBV24-1,NA,TRBJ2-7,16,TRBD2,TGTGCCACCAGTGAGACTGGGACTAGCGGGAGCTACGAGCAGTACTTC,CATSETGTSGSYEQYF
TRBV6-6,NA,TRBJ2-1,15,TRBD2,TGTGCCAGCAGTCTCAGCGGGGGCGCGCACAATGAGCAGTTCTTC,CASSLSGGAHNEQFF
TRBV9,NA,TRBJ2-1,15,TRBD2,TGTGCCAGCAGCGTAGCCCATAGCGGGGGTAATGAGCAGTTCTTC,CASSVAHSGGNEQFF
TRBV19,NA,TRBJ1-2,14,NA,TGTGCCAGTAGTTGGAAGGGGGGGCACTATGGCTACACCTTC,CASSWKGGHYGYTF
TRBV7-9,NA,TRBJ1-2,13,NA,TGTGCCAGCAGCGGCAGGGTTAACTATGGCTACACCTTC,CASSGRVNYGYTF
TRBV29-1,NA,TRBJ2-7,13,NA,TGCAGCGTTGTCTGGGACACCGCCTACGAGCAGTACTTC,CSVVWDTAYEQYF
TRBV5-1,NA,TRBJ1-1,15,TRBD1,TGCGCCAGCAGCTTAGGGACAGGGCGGGGAACTGAAGCTTTCTTT,CASSLGTGRGTEAFF
TRBV2,NA,TRBJ1-1,13,NA,TGTGCCAGCAGTCCCTTAATGAACACTGAAGCTTTCTTT,CASSPLMNTEAFF
TRBV6-5,NA,TRBJ2-1,15,NA,TGTGCCAGCAGTTACAGCCTAGACTCGGGCAATGAGCAGTTCTTC,CASSYSLDSGNEQFF
TRBV12-3/TRBV12-4,NA,TRBJ1-5,13,NA,TGTGCCAGCAGAGGAGTGGGCAATCAGCCCCAGCATTTT,CASRGVGNQPQHF
TRBV27,NA,TRBJ2-7,15,NA,TGTGCCAGCAGTTTATCGGGGAGCAGCCCCTACGAGCAGTACTTC,CASSLSGSSPYEQYF
TRBV3-1/TRBV3-2,once,TRBJ2-1,13,NA,TGTGCCAGCAGCCAAGTTCTTTACAATGAGCAGTTCTTC,CASSQVLYNEQFF